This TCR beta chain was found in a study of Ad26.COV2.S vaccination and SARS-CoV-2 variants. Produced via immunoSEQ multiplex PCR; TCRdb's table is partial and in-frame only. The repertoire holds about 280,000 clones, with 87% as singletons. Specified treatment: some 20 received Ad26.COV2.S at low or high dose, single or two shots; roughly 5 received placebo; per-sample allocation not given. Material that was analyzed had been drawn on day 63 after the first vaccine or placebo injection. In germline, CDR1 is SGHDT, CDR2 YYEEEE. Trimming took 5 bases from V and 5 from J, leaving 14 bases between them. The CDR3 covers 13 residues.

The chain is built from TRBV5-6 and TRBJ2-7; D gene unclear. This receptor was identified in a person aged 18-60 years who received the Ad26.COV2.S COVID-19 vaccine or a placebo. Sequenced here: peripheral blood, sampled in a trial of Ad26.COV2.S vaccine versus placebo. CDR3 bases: TGTGCCAGCAGTCCTTACCTCCGACACGAGCAGTACTTC. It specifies CASSPYLRHEQYF.